The 10 T cell receptor beta chains below come from one sample, sequenced in a study of blood T cell repertoires in COVID-19. Data came from immunoSEQ multiplex PCR; TCRdb stores just in-frame clones and leaves some out. This table holds under 300,000 clones, roughly 80% found once. Sequencing input: peripheral blood. The receptor source for this set is a woman between 18 and 30 years old with acute or convalescent COVID-19.

The gene calls are TRBV7-2 and TRBJ2-7, with TRBD2 matching over 10 bases. The CDR3 covers 14 residues. J lost 7 bases, V lost 5 bases, and 8 bases had no gene match. Germline CDR1 reads SGHTA; CDR2 reads FQGNSA. For the CDR3, the DNA is TGTGCCAGCAGCCCACCTAGCGGGAGTTGGGAGCAGTACTTC. It specifies CASSPPSGSWEQYF.

V and J are TRBV5-4 and TRBJ2-1; TRBD2 matches at 12 bases. Germline CDR1 reads SGHNT; CDR2 reads YYREEE (reference sequence). The V gene end was trimmed by 4 bases and the J gene end by 2 bases; junction bases not matched to a gene: 7. This CDR3 has 17 amino acids. The DNA for the CDR3 is TGTGCCAGCAGCAAGACTAGCGGGAGACCTCCCTACAATGAGCAGTTCTTC. Translated: CASSKTSGRPPYNEQFF.

V usage is TRBV4-3 and J usage is TRBJ2-1; 7 nucleotides align to TRBD1. J lost 5 bases, V lost 0 bases, and 22 bases had no gene match. The CDR3 has 21 amino acids. CDR1 and CDR2 from the germline V gene are LGHNA and YSLEER. CDR3 sequence: CASSQDVARGRLGTGNNEQFF. The CDR3, as DNA: TGCGCCAGCAGCCAAGATGTAGCGAGGGGGCGATTGGGAACAGGGAACAATGAGCAGTTCTTC.

Notes on this clone: Other DNA sequences within the sample encode an identical CDR3. The chain joins TRBV18 to TRBJ1-6; tentative D call: TRBD1 (6 bases). The CDR3 is 13 residues long. Germline V lookup: CDR1 KGHSH, CDR2 LQKENI. Trimming left V 2 bases short and J 7 bases short, with 6 bases between. This CDR3 reads CASSPGGNSPLHF. For the CDR3, the DNA is TGTGCCAGCTCACCAGGGGGCAATTCACCCCTCCACTTT.

Regarding this clone: The same CDR3 arises from other DNA sequences in this sample as well. The CDR3 sequence is CASNIQGVGTEAFF. In DNA form, the CDR3 reads TGTGCCAGCAACATACAAGGGGTCGGCACTGAAGCTTTCTTT. This chain links TRBV27 with TRBJ1-1; D perhaps matches TRBD1 (5 bases). This CDR3 is built from 14 residues. Trimming removed 7 bases at V and 4 bases at J, with 16 bases between. CDR1 is MNHEY and CDR2 is SMNVEV in the germline V gene (reference sequence).

This rearrangement joins TRBV7-8 to TRBJ2-5; no clear D gene. Germline lookup yields CDR1 SGHVS and CDR2 FQNEAQ. The CDR3 is 14 residues long. The V end was cut by 1 base, the J end by 5 bases, with 11 bases between. The CDR3, as DNA: TGTGCCAGCAGCTTAGGTGTGACATCGGAGACCCAGTACTTC. Its translation: CASSLGVTSETQYF.

This clone was seen a handful of times. This sequence joins TRBV7-3 and TRBJ2-1; 7 positions agree with TRBD1. Per germline, CDR1 SGHTA and CDR2 FQGTGA. This CDR3 comprises 15 residues. J lost 7 bases, V lost 2 bases, and 8 bases had no gene match. In nucleotides, the CDR3 is TGTGCCAGCAGCTTAGCGCAGGGACAGTGGAATGAGCAGTTCTTC. Its protein product is CASSLAQGQWNEQFF.

The rearrangement links TRBV3-1 (or the pseudogene TRBV3-2) to TRBJ2-1; 9 nucleotides agree with TRBD2. The V gene's germline CDR1 is LGHDT and CDR2 YNNKEL (reference sequence). The CDR3 length is 12 residues. Trimming cost V 3 bases and J 10 bases; bases outside gene matches: 1. The CDR3 DNA follows: TGTGCCAGCAGCCACGGACTAGCGGAGCAGTTCTTC. As protein: CASSHGLAEQFF.

This chain uses TRBV25-1 with TRBJ1-2, with D hard to call. The CDR3 consists of 13 residues. The germline gives CDR1 MGHDK, CDR2 SYGVNS. The V gene lost 3 bases and the J gene lost 7 bases, with 12 bases spanning the gap. The CDR3 protein is CASSEGGFGGYTF. The CDR3 nucleotides are TGTGCCAGCAGTGAGGGAGGGTTCGGTGGCTACACCTTC.

The chain uses TRBV4-3 and TRBJ1-4, with D unresolved. The CDR3 spans 16 residues. V shed 0 bases and J shed 1 base, with 9 bases lying between them. Germline V CDR1 and CDR2: LGHNA, YSLEER. CDR3 residues: CASSQDFVLTNEKLFF. In DNA form, the CDR3 reads TGCGCCAGCAGCCAAGATTTCGTGTTAACTAATGAAAAACTGTTTTTT.